This T cell receptor (beta chain) is from a study of a mutant IDH1 vaccine in newly diagnosed glioma. The protocol was immunoSEQ multiplex PCR, while the TCRdb copy is restricted to in-frame clones and leaves out a portion. The sample holds around 78,000 clones, roughly 90% seen once. The time point here: week 5, during vaccination. A single vaccine dose contained 300 ug of mutant IDH1 20-mer peptide, and topical imiquimod was used with it. As for this clone: Its specificity is not known.

The TCR originated in a woman aged 50 to 60 with glioma. This specimen consisted of PBMCs, obtained from a glioma patient whose treatment included an IDH1 peptide vaccine.

The CDR3 region is CATSRGSDSSYGYTF. The CDR3 DNA is TGTGCCACCAGCAGGGGGTCGGACAGCTCCTATGGCTACACCTTC. The chain links TRBV15 to TRBJ1-2; D may be TRBD1 (6 bases). The CDR3 sequence is 15 residues long. Trimming removed 3 bases from V and 4 bases from J, with 15 bases in between. Germline CDR1 and CDR2: LNHNV and YYDKDF (reference sequence).